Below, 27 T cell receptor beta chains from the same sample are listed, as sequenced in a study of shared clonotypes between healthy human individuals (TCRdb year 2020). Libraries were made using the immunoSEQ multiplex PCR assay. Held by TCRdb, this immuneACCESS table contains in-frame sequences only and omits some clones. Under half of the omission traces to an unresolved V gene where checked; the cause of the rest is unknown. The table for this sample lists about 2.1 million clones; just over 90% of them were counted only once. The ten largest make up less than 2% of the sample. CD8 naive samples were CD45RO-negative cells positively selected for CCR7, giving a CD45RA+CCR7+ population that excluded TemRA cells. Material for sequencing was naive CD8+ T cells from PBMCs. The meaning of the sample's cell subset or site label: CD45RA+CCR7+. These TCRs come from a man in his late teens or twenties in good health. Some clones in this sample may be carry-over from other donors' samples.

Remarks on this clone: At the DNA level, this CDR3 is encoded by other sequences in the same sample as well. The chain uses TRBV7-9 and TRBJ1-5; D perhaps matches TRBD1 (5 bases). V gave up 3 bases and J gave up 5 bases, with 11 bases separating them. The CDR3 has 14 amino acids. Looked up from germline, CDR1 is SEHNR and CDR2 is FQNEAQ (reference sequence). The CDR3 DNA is TGTGCCAGCAGCTTGGGGGGGACGGATCAGCCCCAGCATTTT. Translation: CASSLGGTDQPQHF. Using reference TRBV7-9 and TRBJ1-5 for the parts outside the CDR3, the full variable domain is DTGVSQNPRHKITKRGQNVTFRCDPISEHNRLYWYRQTLGQGPEFLTYFQNEAQLEKSRLLSDRFSAERPKGSFSTLEIQRTEQGDSAMYLCASSLGGTDQPQHFGDGTRLSIL.

CDR3 coding DNA: TGCGCCAGCAGCCAAAGGGACAGGGCCACAGATACGCAGTATTTT. Translated: CASSQRDRATDTQYF. The chain uses TRBV4-1 and TRBJ2-3; TRBD1 agrees at 9 bases. The CDR3 has 15 residues. V lost 2 bases, J lost 2 bases, and 2 bases stayed unmatched. Germline CDR1 and CDR2: MGHRA and YSYEKL.

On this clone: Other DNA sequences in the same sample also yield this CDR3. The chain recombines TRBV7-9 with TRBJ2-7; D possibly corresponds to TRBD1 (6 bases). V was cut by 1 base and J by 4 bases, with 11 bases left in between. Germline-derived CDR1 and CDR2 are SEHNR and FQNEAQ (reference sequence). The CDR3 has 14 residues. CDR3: CASSLVSGAYEQYF. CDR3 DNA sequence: TGTGCCAGCAGCTTAGTGTCAGGGGCGTACGAGCAGTACTTC.

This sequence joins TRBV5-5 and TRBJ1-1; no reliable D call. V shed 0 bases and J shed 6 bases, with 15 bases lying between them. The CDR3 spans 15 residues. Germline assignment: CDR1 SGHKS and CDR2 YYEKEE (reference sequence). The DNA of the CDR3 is TGTGCCAGCAGCTTGGACGGCAGGACCGTCCCTGAAGCTTTCTTT. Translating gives CASSLDGRTVPEAFF.

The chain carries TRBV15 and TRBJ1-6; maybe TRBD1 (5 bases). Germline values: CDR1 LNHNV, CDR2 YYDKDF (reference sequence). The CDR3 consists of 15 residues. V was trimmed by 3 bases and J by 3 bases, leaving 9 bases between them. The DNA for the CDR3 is TGTGCCACCAGCAGTACAGGAAACTATAATTCACCCCTCCACTTT. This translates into CATSSTGNYNSPLHF.

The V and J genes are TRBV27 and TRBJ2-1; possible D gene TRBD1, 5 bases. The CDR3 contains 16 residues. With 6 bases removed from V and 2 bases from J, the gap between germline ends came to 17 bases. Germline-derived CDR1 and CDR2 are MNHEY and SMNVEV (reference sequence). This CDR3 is CASSHSTGETYNEQFF. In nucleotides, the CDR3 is TGTGCCAGCAGCCATAGCACAGGTGAAACCTACAATGAGCAGTTCTTC.

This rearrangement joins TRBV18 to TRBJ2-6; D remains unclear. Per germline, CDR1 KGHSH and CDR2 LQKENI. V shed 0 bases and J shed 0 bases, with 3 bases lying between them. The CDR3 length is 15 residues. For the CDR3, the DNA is TGTGCCAGCTCACCACCCAGCTCTGGGGCCAACGTCCTGACTTTC. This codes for CASSPPSSGANVLTF.

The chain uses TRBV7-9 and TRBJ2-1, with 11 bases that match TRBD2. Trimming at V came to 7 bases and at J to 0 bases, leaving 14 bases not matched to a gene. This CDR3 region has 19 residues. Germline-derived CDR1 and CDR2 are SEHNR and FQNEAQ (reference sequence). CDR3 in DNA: TGTGCCAGCACCGAATCCGGGACTAGCGGATCCAGCTCCTACAATGAGCAGTTCTTC. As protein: CASTESGTSGSSSYNEQFF.

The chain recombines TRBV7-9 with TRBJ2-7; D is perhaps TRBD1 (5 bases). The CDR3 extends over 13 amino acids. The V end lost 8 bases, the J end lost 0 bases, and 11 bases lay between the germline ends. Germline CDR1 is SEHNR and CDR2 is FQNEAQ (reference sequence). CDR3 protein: CASRWGTSYEQYF. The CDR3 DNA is TGTGCCAGCCGCTGGGGCACCTCCTACGAGCAGTACTTC. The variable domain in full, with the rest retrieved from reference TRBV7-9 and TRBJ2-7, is DTGVSQNPRHKITKRGQNVTFRCDPISEHNRLYWYRQTLGQGPEFLTYFQNEAQLEKSRLLSDRFSAERPKGSFSTLEIQRTEQGDSAMYLCASRWGTSYEQYFGPGTRLTVT.

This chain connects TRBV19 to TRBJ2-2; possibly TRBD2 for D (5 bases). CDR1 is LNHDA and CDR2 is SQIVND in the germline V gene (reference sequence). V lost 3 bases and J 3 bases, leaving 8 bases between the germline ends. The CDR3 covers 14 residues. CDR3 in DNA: TGTGCCAGTAGTATCAAGCGGCACACCGGGGAGCTGTTTTTT. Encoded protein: CASSIKRHTGELFF.

CDR3 sequence reads: CASSQGQTQETQYF. The CDR3 bases are TGCGCCAGCAGCCAAGGACAGACTCAAGAGACCCAGTACTTC. This sequence joins TRBV4-1 and TRBJ2-5; tentatively, D is TRBD1 (5 bases). Germline CDR1 MGHRA, CDR2 YSYEKL. The V and J ends lost 1 base and 2 bases respectively, with 8 bases between them. The CDR3 length is 14 residues.

CDR3 residues: CASSYSVGRMIYEQYF. For the CDR3, the DNA is TGTGCCAGCAGTTACTCAGTTGGGCGGATGATCTACGAGCAGTACTTC. This sequence joins TRBV6-5 and TRBJ2-7; D is uncertain. V was shortened by 0 bases and J by 3 bases, with 15 bases between the two germline ends. The V gene's germline CDR1 is MNHEY and CDR2 SVGAGI. This CDR3 is 16 amino acids long.

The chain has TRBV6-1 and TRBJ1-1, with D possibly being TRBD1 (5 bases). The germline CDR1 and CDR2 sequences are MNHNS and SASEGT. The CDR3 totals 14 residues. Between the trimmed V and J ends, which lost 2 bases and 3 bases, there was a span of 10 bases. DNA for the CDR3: TGTGCCAGCAGTGAAAGGGGAATGGACACTGAAGCTTTCTTT. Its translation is CASSERGMDTEAFF.

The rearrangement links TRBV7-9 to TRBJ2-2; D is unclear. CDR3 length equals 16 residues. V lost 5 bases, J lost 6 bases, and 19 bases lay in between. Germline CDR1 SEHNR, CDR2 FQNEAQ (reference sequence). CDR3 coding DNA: TGTGCCAGCAGCAAACGGGTAGATCCTCGATCCGGGGAGCTGTTTTTT. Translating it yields CASSKRVDPRSGELFF.

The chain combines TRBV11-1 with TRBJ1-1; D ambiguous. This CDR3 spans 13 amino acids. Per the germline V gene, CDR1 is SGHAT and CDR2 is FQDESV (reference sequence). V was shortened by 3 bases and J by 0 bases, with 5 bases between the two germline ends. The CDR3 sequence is CASSLFMNTEAFF. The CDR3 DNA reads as TGTGCCAGCAGCTTGTTTATGAACACTGAAGCTTTCTTT.

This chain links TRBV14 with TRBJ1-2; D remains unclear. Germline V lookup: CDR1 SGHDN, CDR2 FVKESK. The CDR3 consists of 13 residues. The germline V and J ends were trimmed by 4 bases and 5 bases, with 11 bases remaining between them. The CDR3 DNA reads TGTGCCAGCAGCCCCAGTCTCAATTATGGCTACACCTTC. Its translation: CASSPSLNYGYTF.

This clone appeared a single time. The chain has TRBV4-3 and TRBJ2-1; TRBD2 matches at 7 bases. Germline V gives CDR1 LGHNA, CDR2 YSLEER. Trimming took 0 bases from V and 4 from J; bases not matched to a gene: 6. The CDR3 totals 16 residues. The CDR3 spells CASSQEGSAGYNEQFF. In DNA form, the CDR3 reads TGCGCCAGCAGCCAAGAAGGCTCAGCGGGATACAATGAGCAGTTCTTC.

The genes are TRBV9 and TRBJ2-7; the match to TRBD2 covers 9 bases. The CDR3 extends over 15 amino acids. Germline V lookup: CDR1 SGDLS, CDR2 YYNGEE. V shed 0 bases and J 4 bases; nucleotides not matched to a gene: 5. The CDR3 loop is CASSVGPTSGYEQYF. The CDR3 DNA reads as TGTGCCAGCAGCGTAGGCCCAACTAGCGGGTACGAGCAGTACTTC.

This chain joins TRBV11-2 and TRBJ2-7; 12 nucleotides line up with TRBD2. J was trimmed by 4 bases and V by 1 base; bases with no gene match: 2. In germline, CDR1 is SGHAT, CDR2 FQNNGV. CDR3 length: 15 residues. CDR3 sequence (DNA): TGTGCCAGCAGCTTAGCCGGACTAGCGGGGTACGAGCAGTACTTC. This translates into CASSLAGLAGYEQYF. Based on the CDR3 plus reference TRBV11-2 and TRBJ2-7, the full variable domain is EAGVAQSPRYKIIEKRQSVAFWCNPISGHATLYWYQQILGQGPKLLIQFQNNGVVDDSQLPKDRFSAERLKGVDSTLKIQPAKLEDSAVYLCASSLAGLAGYEQYFGPGTRLTVT.

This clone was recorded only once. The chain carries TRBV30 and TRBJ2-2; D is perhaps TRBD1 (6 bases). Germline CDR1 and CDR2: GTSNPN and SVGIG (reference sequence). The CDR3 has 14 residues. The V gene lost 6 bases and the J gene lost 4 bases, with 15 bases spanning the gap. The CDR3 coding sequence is TGTGCCTGTGTAGGGGGAGCGGCCACCGGGGAGCTGTTTTTT. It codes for CACVGGAATGELFF.

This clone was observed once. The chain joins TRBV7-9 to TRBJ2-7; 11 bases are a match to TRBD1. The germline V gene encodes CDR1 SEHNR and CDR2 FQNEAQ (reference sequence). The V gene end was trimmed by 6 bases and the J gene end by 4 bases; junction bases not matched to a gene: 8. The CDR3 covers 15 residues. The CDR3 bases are TGTGCCAGCAGTCAGACCGGGACAGGGGGATACGAGCAGTACTTC. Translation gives CASSQTGTGGYEQYF. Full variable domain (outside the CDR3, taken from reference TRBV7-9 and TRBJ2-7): DTGVSQNPRHKITKRGQNVTFRCDPISEHNRLYWYRQTLGQGPEFLTYFQNEAQLEKSRLLSDRFSAERPKGSFSTLEIQRTEQGDSAMYLCASSQTGTGGYEQYFGPGTRLTVT.

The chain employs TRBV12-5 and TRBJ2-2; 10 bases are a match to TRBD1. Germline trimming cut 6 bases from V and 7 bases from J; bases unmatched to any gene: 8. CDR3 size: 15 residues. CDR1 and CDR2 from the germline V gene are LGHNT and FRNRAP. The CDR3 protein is CASGRGTGEHGELFF. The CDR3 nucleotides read TGTGCTAGTGGCCGAGGGACAGGGGAGCACGGGGAGCTGTTTTTT.

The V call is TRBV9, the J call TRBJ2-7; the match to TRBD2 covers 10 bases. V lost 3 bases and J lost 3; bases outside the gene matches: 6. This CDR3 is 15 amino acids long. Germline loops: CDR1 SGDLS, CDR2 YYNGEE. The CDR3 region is CASSAGTSALYEQYF. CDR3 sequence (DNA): TGTGCCAGCAGCGCCGGGACTAGCGCTCTCTACGAGCAGTACTTC.

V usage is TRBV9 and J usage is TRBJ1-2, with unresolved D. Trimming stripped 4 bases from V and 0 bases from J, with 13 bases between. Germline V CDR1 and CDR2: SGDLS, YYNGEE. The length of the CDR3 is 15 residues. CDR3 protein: CASSPREGPNYGYTF. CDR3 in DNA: TGTGCCAGCAGCCCCCGGGAAGGGCCTAACTATGGCTACACCTTC.

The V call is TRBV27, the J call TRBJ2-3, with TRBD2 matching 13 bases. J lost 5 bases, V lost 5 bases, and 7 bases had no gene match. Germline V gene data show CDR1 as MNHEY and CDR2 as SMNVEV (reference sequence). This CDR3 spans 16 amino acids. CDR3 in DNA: TGTGCCAGCAGTCCGCTACTAGCGGGAGGGGAAGATACGCAGTATTTT. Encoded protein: CASSPLLAGGEDTQYF.

CDR3 DNA sequence: TGTGCCAGCAGTTACTACAGGGTAGGCTACGAGCAGTACTTC. Translating gives CASSYYRVGYEQYF. The genes are TRBV7-9 and TRBJ2-7; D perhaps matches TRBD1 (6 bases). Trimming removed 6 bases at V and 3 bases at J, with 15 bases between. Germline CDR1 SEHNR, CDR2 FQNEAQ (reference sequence). The CDR3 has 14 amino acids.

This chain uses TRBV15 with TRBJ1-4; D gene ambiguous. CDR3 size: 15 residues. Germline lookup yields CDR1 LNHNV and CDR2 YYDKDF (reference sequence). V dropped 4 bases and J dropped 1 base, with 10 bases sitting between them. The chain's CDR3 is CATSNSRGTNEKLFF. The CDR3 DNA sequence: TGTGCCACCAGCAACTCACGGGGAACTAATGAAAAACTGTTTTTT.